The 20 T cell receptor beta chains below come from one sample, sequenced in a study of response to subunit inactivated influenza vaccine. TCRdb re-called the RT-PCR reads with MiXCR, one entry per CDR3 protein. In the table there are hundreds of thousands of distinct CDR3 sequences, around 13% of which are singletons. This material consisted of PBMCs from blood, taken 14 days before vaccination. These TCRs come from a man aged 50-59 years who received an inactivated influenza vaccine.

In nucleotides, the CDR3 is TGCAGCGTTGAGAATTACAATGAGCAGTTCTTC. It specifies CSVENYNEQFF. The chain links TRBV29-1 to TRBJ2-1; D gene ambiguous. The length of the CDR3 is 11 residues. Germline values: CDR1 SQVTM, CDR2 ANQGSEA. Deletions cut 3 bases from V and 4 bases from J, with 4 bases between.

The gene calls are TRBV12-3 or TRBV12-4 and TRBJ2-7; no reliable D call. V lost 5 bases, J lost 4 bases, and 9 bases lay in between. The CDR3 has 12 residues. In nucleotides, the CDR3 is TGTGCCAGCAGTACCTCACTATACGAGCAGTACTTC. Translation gives CASSTSLYEQYF.

This clonotype was counted many times. The CDR3 region is CASSLGGGAETQYF. CDR3 nucleotide sequence: TGTGCCAGCAGTTTGGGGGGAGGTGCAGAGACCCAGTACTTC. The chain combines TRBV7-2 with TRBJ2-5; perhaps TRBD2 as D (6 bases). This CDR3 comprises 14 residues. Germline V CDR1 and CDR2: SGHTA, FQGNSA. V dropped 6 bases and J dropped 4 bases, with 15 bases sitting between them.

This chain uses TRBV27 with TRBJ1-4; D is possibly TRBD1 (5 bases). The V and J ends lost 2 bases and 4 bases respectively, with 14 bases between them. The CDR3 extends over 16 amino acids. Germline V gives CDR1 MNHEY, CDR2 SMNVEV (reference sequence). The chain's CDR3 is CASSLVPTGGNEKLFF. In DNA form, the CDR3 reads TGTGCCAGCAGTTTAGTCCCTACGGGGGGTAATGAAAAACTGTTTTTT. Complete variable domain (other parts from reference TRBV27 and TRBJ1-4): EAQVTQNPRYLITVTGKKLTVTCSQNMNHEYMSWYRQDPGLGLRQIYYSMNVEVTDKGDVPEGYKVSRKEKRNFPLILESPSPNQTSLYFCASSLVPTGGNEKLFFGSGTQLSVL.

This chain links TRBV12-3 or TRBV12-4 with TRBJ1-1; D possibly corresponds to TRBD1 (5 bases). V lost 6 bases and J lost 1, with 9 bases in between. The CDR3 spans 13 residues. The CDR3 sequence: CASRKQGNTEAFF. The CDR3 nucleotides are TGTGCCAGCAGAAAGCAGGGGAACACTGAAGCTTTCTTT.

This clonotype has more than one count but fewer than ten. V is TRBV20-1 and J is TRBJ2-5; no clear D gene. CDR1 DFQATT and CDR2 SNEGSKA come from the germline V gene (reference sequence). V lost 1 base, J lost 6 bases, and 12 bases lay in between. The CDR3 totals 13 residues. The CDR3 DNA sequence: TGCAGTGCTAGAGGGGCCTCTTCGCAGACCCAGTACTTC. This gives the protein CSARGASSQTQYF.

There are a few counts of this clonotype. The CDR3 spells CASSLTSLETQYF. The CDR3, as DNA: TGCGCCAGCAGCCTGACCTCCTTGGAGACCCAGTACTTC. The V and J genes are TRBV5-1 and TRBJ2-5; D unresolved. The CDR3 sequence is 13 residues long. V dropped 4 bases and J dropped 5 bases, with 12 bases sitting between them. Per the germline V gene, CDR1 is SGHRS and CDR2 is YFSETQ.

This clonotype was observed many times. V usage is TRBV28 and J usage is TRBJ1-5; no clear D. The CDR3 runs to 11 residues. V was shortened by 3 bases and J by 11 bases, with 8 bases between the two germline ends. Germline V gene data show CDR1 as MDHEN and CDR2 as SYDVKM. CDR3 DNA sequence: TGTGCCAGCAGTTTGGCTCGGGCCCAGCATTTT. Encoded protein: CASSLARAQHF.

V gene TRBV28 combines with J gene TRBJ2-7; TRBD2 matches at 7 bases. CDR1 and CDR2 (germline): MDHEN, SYDVKM. CDR3 size: 14 residues. The trim removed 7 bases at V and 7 bases at J, leaving 13 bases unmatched. In DNA form, the CDR3 reads TGTGCCAGCACCCCACAGAGCGGGATGGGGGAGCAGTACTTC. Translated: CASTPQSGMGEQYF.

The chain uses TRBV20-1 and TRBJ1-1; D is possibly TRBD1 (5 bases). V was pared by 2 bases and J by 2 bases, with 18 bases between. This CDR3 has 16 residues. Germline CDR1 reads DFQATT; CDR2 reads SNEGSKA (reference sequence). The CDR3 DNA sequence: TGCAGTGCTAGAAGGTCGGGGACTCCAAGAAACACTGAAGCTTTCTTT. It specifies CSARRSGTPRNTEAFF.

The DNA for the CDR3 is TGTGCCAGCAGCTTACTACACACCAACACCGGGGAGCTGTTTTTT. Its protein is CASSLLHTNTGELFF. The rearrangement links TRBV7-8 to TRBJ2-2; D remains unclear. This CDR3 spans 15 amino acids. Germline lookup yields CDR1 SGHVS and CDR2 FQNEAQ. V gave up 2 bases and J gave up 2 bases, with 9 bases separating them.

In this sample, this clonotype turned up a few times. The chain couples TRBV3-1 to TRBJ2-7; 7 nucleotides line up with TRBD1. Germline trimming cut 4 bases from V and 6 bases from J; bases unmatched to any gene: 9. The CDR3 runs 14 residues. The germline V gene has CDR1 LGHDT and CDR2 YNNKEL (reference sequence). CDR3 in DNA: TGTGCCAGCAGCCGACAAGTAGGGACAGTCGAGCAGTACTTC. It encodes CASSRQVGTVEQYF.

V gene TRBV14 combines with J gene TRBJ2-3; D is ambiguous. Germline loops: CDR1 SGHDN, CDR2 FVKESK. The CDR3 has 13 residues. V dropped 3 bases and J dropped 6 bases, with 10 bases sitting between them. Here the CDR3 DNA reads TGTGCCAGCAGCCACCTTCGCCCCGATACGCAGTATTTT. It encodes CASSHLRPDTQYF.

The table lists this clonotype with a few counts. This chain joins TRBV10-3 and TRBJ2-7, with 10 bases that match TRBD1. V gave up 6 bases and J gave up 9 bases; unmatched junction bases: 5. This CDR3 has 12 residues. CDR1 ENHRY and CDR2 SYGVKD come from the germline V gene. The CDR3 is CAISGTGEGQYF. The CDR3 nucleotides read TGTGCCATCAGCGGGACAGGGGAGGGGCAGTACTTC.

V and J are TRBV9 and TRBJ2-7, with 15 bases matching TRBD2. Trimming cost V 3 bases and J 4 bases; bases outside gene matches: 5. The CDR3 is 16 residues long. Germline V gene sequence: CDR1 SGDLS, CDR2 YYNGEE. CDR3 DNA sequence: TGTGCCAGCAGCGCAACCGGGACTAGCGGGAGGTACGAGCAGTACTTC. Amino acid sequence: CASSATGTSGRYEQYF.

This clonotype was counted only a few times. V and J are TRBV6-2 or TRBV6-3 and TRBJ2-7; 8 bases fit TRBD2. Losses at the gene ends were 2 bases for V and 2 bases for J; bases not matched to a gene: 5. The V gene's germline CDR1 is MNHEY and CDR2 SVGEGT. There are 15 residues in the CDR3. The CDR3 DNA sequence: TGTGCCAGCAGTTACGGGGCGGGAGGCCCCTACGAGCAGTACTTC. The encoded protein is CASSYGAGGPYEQYF.

Comment on this clonotype: This may be a read error, as it is one base from a much larger clone. V and J are TRBV7-2 and TRBJ2-7; the D is unclear. V lost 1 base and J 2 bases, leaving 12 bases between the germline ends. The CDR3 sequence is 15 residues long. CDR1 is SGHTA and CDR2 is FQGNSA in the germline V gene. The CDR3 DNA reads as TGTGCCAGCAGCTTAGATCCCCGGAGTACCTACGAGCAGTACTTC. Its protein is CASSLDPRSTYEQYF. The full variable domain, completed using reference TRBV7-2 and TRBJ2-7, is GAGVSQSPSNKVTEKGKDVELRCDPISGHTALYWYRQSLGQGLEFLIYFQGNSAPDKSGLPSDRFSAERTGGSVSTLTIQRTQQEDSAVYLCASSLDPRSTYEQYFGPGTRLTVT.

This clonotype was observed at least ten times. This chain uses TRBV29-1 with TRBJ1-1; a weak D match, TRBD1 (5 bases). The CDR3 totals 15 residues. Trimming cost V 7 bases and J 2 bases, with 20 bases left between them. Germline V gives CDR1 SQVTM, CDR2 ANQGSEA. The CDR3 sequence is CSASSRLRENTEAFF. CDR3 nucleotides: TGCAGCGCCTCGAGTCGCCTCAGGGAAAACACTGAAGCTTTCTTT.

The sample holds many counts of this clonotype. This rearrangement joins TRBV12-3 or TRBV12-4 to TRBJ2-1; tentatively, D is TRBD1 or TRBD2 (5 bases each). Trimming shortened V by 5 bases and J by 12 bases, and 11 bases separated the two germline ends. The CDR3 runs to 11 residues. DNA of the CDR3: TGTGCCAGCAGTGAGGGGTTCGTGCAGTTCTTC. It is translated as CASSEGFVQFF.

The CDR3 here is CASSPDSHTQYF. DNA of the CDR3: TGTGCCAGCTCACCGGACAGTCATACGCAGTATTTT. V and J are TRBV18 and TRBJ2-3; maybe TRBD1 (6 bases). Germline CDR1 and CDR2: KGHSH and LQKENI. The CDR3 sequence is 12 residues long. The germline V and J ends were trimmed by 3 bases and 7 bases, with 8 bases remaining between them.